A single T cell receptor (beta chain) is shown here with its context. The entry originates in a study of CD8 T cells in Susac syndrome. RNA, at about 0.5 to 1 ug, was reverse transcribed with random hexamers. Each CDR3 protein is one row after TCRdb ran MiXCR on the immunoSEQ multiplex PCR reads. The data hold around 200,000 distinct CDR3 sequences, with roughly 94% observed a single time. CDR1 and CDR2 (germline): DFQATT, SNEGSKA (reference sequence). This CDR3 contains 13 residues. V lost 3 bases and J 0 bases, leaving 6 bases between the germline ends. The genes are TRBV20-1 and TRBJ1-5; D is uncertain. The sample consisted of CD4+ T cells from PBMCs. The TCR was taken from a human donor in good health. CDR3 sequence reads: CSARDHSNQPQHF. CDR3 DNA sequence: TGCAGTGCTAGGGATCATAGCAATCAGCCCCAGCATTTT.